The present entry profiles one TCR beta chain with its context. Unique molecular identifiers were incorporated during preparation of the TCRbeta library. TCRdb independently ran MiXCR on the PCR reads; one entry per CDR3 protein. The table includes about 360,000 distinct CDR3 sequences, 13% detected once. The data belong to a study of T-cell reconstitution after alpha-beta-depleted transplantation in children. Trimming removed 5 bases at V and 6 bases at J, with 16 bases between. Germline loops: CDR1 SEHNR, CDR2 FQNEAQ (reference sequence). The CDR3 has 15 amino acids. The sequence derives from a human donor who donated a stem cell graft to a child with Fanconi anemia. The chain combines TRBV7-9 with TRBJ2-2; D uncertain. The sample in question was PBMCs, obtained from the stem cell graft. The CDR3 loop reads CASSPPPVQPGELFF. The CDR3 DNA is TGTGCCAGCAGCCCGCCCCCCGTGCAACCCGGGGAGCTGTTTTTT.